Shown below are 29 T cell receptor beta chains from a single sample sequenced in a study of CXCR3-negative and CXCR3-positive naive CD8 T cells (dated by TCRdb to about 2019). This sample was sequenced with a NextSeq 550. The Human TCR Profiling Kit (MiLaboratory) was used to prepare UMI-labeled 5' RACE TRB cDNA libraries. TCRdb reprocessed the public reads and reports one entry per CDR3 protein sequence, without DNA. The table kept for this sample lists under 9,000 distinct CDR3 sequences. The ten largest make up 1.5% to 2% of the sample. The sequenced sample was naive CXCR3- CD8+ T cells from blood. In the paper's terms, the cell subset or site label means: CD45RO-CCR7+CD27+CD95- naive CD8+ T cells lacking CXCR3 (TNR3-). The receptors derive from a human donor in good health. Some clones in this sample may be carry-over from other donors' samples.

This clonotype shows up as medium-sized by frequency. J is TRBJ2-6 and V is TRBV19; as DNA is missing, the TRBD1 call by TCRdb cannot be tested. CDR3 length: 20 residues. CDR1 LNHDA and CDR2 SQIVND come from the germline V gene (reference sequence). This CDR3 reads CASSIYKAGTGGIGANVLTF.

Judged by frequency, this clonotype is medium-sized. The rearrangement links TRBV29-1 to TRBJ2-3; the D call from TCRdb, TRBD2, cannot be confirmed without DNA. CDR1 is SQVTM, CDR2 ANQGSEA, per germline. The CDR3 spans 15 residues. The CDR3 loop reads CSPRVAGGAGDTQYF.

This clonotype counts as medium-sized (0.01 to 0.1%) by frequency. The chain has TRBV21-1 and TRBJ2-7; TCRdb gives TRBD1 as the D gene, but with no DNA this cannot be confirmed. TRBV21-1 is a pseudogene. The CDR3 consists of 12 residues. The CDR3 spells CASSNEGGTGFF.

The chain couples TRBV5-1 to TRBJ2-1; with no DNA, the TCRdb D assignment of TRBD2 cannot be verified. CDR3 length equals 15 residues. Germline loops: CDR1 SGHRS, CDR2 YFSETQ. This CDR3 is CASSVSSGSFDEQFF.

J is TRBJ2-5 and V is TRBV29-1. The germline V gene encodes CDR1 SQVTM and CDR2 ANQGSEA. The CDR3 is made up of 12 amino acids. CDR3 residues: CAQTQIQETQYF.

This chain uses TRBV29-1 with TRBJ2-5. The CDR3 is made up of 12 amino acids. The V gene's germline CDR1 is SQVTM and CDR2 ANQGSEA. CDR3 amino acids: CSAALNQETQYF.

The chain uses TRBV5-5 and TRBJ2-1; TCRdb outputs TRBD2, but without DNA this stays unchecked. Germline V lookup: CDR1 SGHKS, CDR2 YYEKEE (reference sequence). This CDR3 has 21 residues. The CDR3 protein is CASSLPPWTSGGALSLGEQFF.

The V gene is TRBV5-1, the J gene TRBJ2-2; the D gene TCRdb calls, TRBD2, cannot be checked with no DNA. The CDR3 sequence is 14 residues long. CDR1 and CDR2 from the germline V gene are SGHRS and YFSETQ. CDR3 sequence: CASIRGEGTGELFF. Drawing the rest from reference TRBV5-1 and TRBJ2-2, the complete variable domain is KAGVTQTPRYLIKTRGQQVTLSCSPISGHRSVSWYQQTPGQGLQFLFEYFSETQRNKGNFPGRFSGRQFSNSRSEMNVSTLELGDSALYLCASIRGEGTGELFFGEGSRLTVL.

By frequency, this clonotype registers medium-sized. This chain links TRBV29-1 with TRBJ2-2; checking the TCRdb D call of TRBD1 is not possible without DNA. CDR1 SQVTM and CDR2 ANQGSEA come from the germline V gene. CDR3 length: 13 residues. CDR3 sequence reads: CSPYPGDTGELFF.

The CDR3 is CAISTRGNSDEQFF. The chain is built from TRBV10-3 and TRBJ2-1; TCRdb lists TRBD1, though no DNA is available to test this call. This CDR3 region has 14 residues. CDR1 and CDR2 from the germline V gene are ENHRY and SYGVKD.

This clonotype is deemed medium-sized by its frequency. CDR3 sequence: CASSLKRGLTDTQYF. The chain combines TRBV7-9 with TRBJ2-3; as DNA is missing, the TRBD2 call by TCRdb cannot be tested. CDR3 length equals 15 residues. Germline values: CDR1 SEHNR, CDR2 FQNEAQ (reference sequence). The full variable domain, in which reference TRBV7-9 and TRBJ2-3 provide the parts outside the CDR3, is DTGVSQNPRHKITKRGQNVTFRCDPISEHNRLYWYRQTLGQGPEFLTYFQNEAQLEKSRLLSDRFSAERPKGSFSTLEIQRTEQGDSAMYLCASSLKRGLTDTQYFGPGTRLTVL.

The chain links TRBV20-1 to TRBJ1-2; the TCRdb call, TRBD1, lacks DNA for checking. The CDR3 covers 13 residues. Per germline, CDR1 DFQATT and CDR2 SNEGSKA (reference sequence). CDR3 residues: CSASGTGLYGYTF.

This clonotype is classed as medium-sized by frequency. CDR3 sequence: CASSSSGGGNEQFF. The rearrangement uses TRBV6-2 or TRBV6-3 and TRBJ2-1; the TCRdb call, TRBD2, lacks DNA for checking. The CDR3 length is 14 residues. The germline V gene has CDR1 MNHEY and CDR2 SVGEGT.

According to its frequency, this clonotype is medium-sized. This chain uses TRBV29-1 with TRBJ2-7; the D call from TCRdb, TRBD1, cannot be confirmed without DNA. Germline lookup yields CDR1 SQVTM and CDR2 ANQGSEA. The CDR3 extends over 11 amino acids. CDR3 region: CSVDRGDEQYF.

This clonotype is deemed medium-sized (0.01 to 0.1%) by its frequency. The chain recombines TRBV2 with TRBJ2-1. CDR1 is SNHLY and CDR2 is FYNNEI in the germline V gene. This CDR3 has 13 residues. The CDR3: CASRDGMGWEQFF.

V usage is TRBV28 and J usage is TRBJ2-1. This CDR3 has 15 amino acids. Germline loops: CDR1 MDHEN, CDR2 SYDVKM. CDR3 protein: CASSLSGTAYNEQFF. Variable domain in full (rest from reference TRBV28 and TRBJ2-1): DVKVTQSSRYLVKRTGEKVFLECVQDMDHENMFWYRQDPGLGLRLIYFSYDVKMKEKGDIPEGYSVSREKKERFSLILESASTNQTSMYLCASSLSGTAYNEQFFGPGTRLTVL.

This chain links TRBV14 with TRBJ2-1. The CDR3 totals 14 residues. Germline V gene sequence: CDR1 SGHDN, CDR2 FVKESK. The CDR3 loop is CASSQDAHWNEQFF. Combining the CDR3 with reference TRBV14 and TRBJ2-1 gives the whole variable domain EAGVTQFPSHSVIEKGQTVTLRCDPISGHDNLYWYRRVMGKEIKFLLHFVKESKQDESGMPNNRFLAERTGGTYSTLKVQPAELEDSGVYFCASSQDAHWNEQFFGPGTRLTVL.

The chain has TRBV29-1 and TRBJ1-1; the TRBD1 assignment by TCRdb is unverifiable without DNA. Germline V gives CDR1 SQVTM, CDR2 ANQGSEA. The CDR3 length is 11 residues. This CDR3 reads CSVGGAGEAFF.

The chain is built from TRBV20-1 and TRBJ1-2; TCRdb returns TRBD1, unconfirmable since there is no DNA. The CDR3 spans 13 residues. CDR1 DFQATT and CDR2 SNEGSKA come from the germline V gene (reference sequence). The CDR3 reads CSARRGHNYGYTF.

Measured by frequency, this clonotype is medium-sized. J is TRBJ2-2 and V is TRBV12-3 or TRBV12-4; TCRdb picks TRBD1, but there is no DNA to check that call. The CDR3 consists of 16 residues. CDR3 amino acids: CASSLAGTGVTGELFF.

V usage is TRBV15 and J usage is TRBJ2-1; TCRdb names TRBD2, which stays unverified in the absence of DNA. The CDR3 runs to 15 residues. The V gene's germline CDR1 is LNHNV and CDR2 YYDKDF (reference sequence). This CDR3 is CATSRTSGAWGEQFF.

This chain connects TRBV12-3 or TRBV12-4 to TRBJ2-7; TCRdb's D call, TRBD1, is unchecked because there is no DNA. The CDR3 contains 14 residues. CDR3 region: CASSSPVTGYEQYF.

V is TRBV6-2 or TRBV6-3 and J is TRBJ2-1; as DNA is missing, the TRBD2 call by TCRdb cannot be tested. This CDR3 spans 17 amino acids. Germline CDR1 is MNHEY and CDR2 is SVGEGT. CDR3 loop: CASSYSGLLSSYNEQFF.

The chain is built from TRBV12-3 or TRBV12-4 and TRBJ2-5; TCRdb calls TRBD1, which cannot be checked without DNA. CDR3 length: 14 residues. The CDR3 loop is CASSLWAPTETQYF.

This chain links TRBV2 with TRBJ2-7; lacking DNA, the TRBD2 call made by TCRdb goes unchecked. This CDR3 has 11 residues. The germline CDR1 and CDR2 sequences are SNHLY and FYNNEI. CDR3 sequence reads: CAISAGAFRYF.

The V and J genes are TRBV2 and TRBJ2-7; as DNA is missing, the TRBD2 call by TCRdb cannot be tested. This CDR3 region has 18 residues. Per germline, CDR1 SNHLY and CDR2 FYNNEI. This CDR3 reads CASSHNILTSGLPDEQYF.

V gene TRBV29-1 combines with J gene TRBJ2-1. The CDR3 is 11 residues long. Germline CDR1 reads SQVTM; CDR2 reads ANQGSEA. CDR3 protein: CSVDLHNEQFF.

Measured by frequency, this clonotype is medium-sized (0.01 to 0.1%). This sequence joins TRBV27 and TRBJ2-1; no DNA is available, so the TRBD1 call from TCRdb remains unchecked. Germline values: CDR1 MNHEY, CDR2 SMNVEV (reference sequence). CDR3 size: 14 residues. This chain's CDR3 is CASKPPGTVNEQFF.

The chain has TRBV14 and TRBJ1-2. Germline CDR1 is SGHDN and CDR2 is FVKESK. The CDR3 covers 15 residues. The CDR3 region is CASSQGTEPNYGYTF. Combining the CDR3 with reference TRBV14 and TRBJ1-2 gives the whole variable domain EAGVTQFPSHSVIEKGQTVTLRCDPISGHDNLYWYRRVMGKEIKFLLHFVKESKQDESGMPNNRFLAERTGGTYSTLKVQPAELEDSGVYFCASSQGTEPNYGYTFGSGTRLTVV.